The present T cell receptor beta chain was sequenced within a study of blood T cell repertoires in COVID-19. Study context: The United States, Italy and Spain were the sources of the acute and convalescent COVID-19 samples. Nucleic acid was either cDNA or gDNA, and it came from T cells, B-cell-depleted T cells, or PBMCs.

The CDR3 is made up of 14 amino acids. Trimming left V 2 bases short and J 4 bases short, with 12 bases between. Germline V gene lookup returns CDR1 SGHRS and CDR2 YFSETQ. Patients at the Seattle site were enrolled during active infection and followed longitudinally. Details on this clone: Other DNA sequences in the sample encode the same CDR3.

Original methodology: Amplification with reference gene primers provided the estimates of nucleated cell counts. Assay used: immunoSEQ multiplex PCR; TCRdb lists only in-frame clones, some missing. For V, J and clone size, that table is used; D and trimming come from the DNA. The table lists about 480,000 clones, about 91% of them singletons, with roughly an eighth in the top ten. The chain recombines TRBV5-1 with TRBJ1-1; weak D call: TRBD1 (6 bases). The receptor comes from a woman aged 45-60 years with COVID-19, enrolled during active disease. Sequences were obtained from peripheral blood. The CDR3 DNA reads TGCGCCAGCAGCTTTTCTCAGGGGTCCACTGAAGCTTTCTTT. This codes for CASSFSQGSTEAFF.